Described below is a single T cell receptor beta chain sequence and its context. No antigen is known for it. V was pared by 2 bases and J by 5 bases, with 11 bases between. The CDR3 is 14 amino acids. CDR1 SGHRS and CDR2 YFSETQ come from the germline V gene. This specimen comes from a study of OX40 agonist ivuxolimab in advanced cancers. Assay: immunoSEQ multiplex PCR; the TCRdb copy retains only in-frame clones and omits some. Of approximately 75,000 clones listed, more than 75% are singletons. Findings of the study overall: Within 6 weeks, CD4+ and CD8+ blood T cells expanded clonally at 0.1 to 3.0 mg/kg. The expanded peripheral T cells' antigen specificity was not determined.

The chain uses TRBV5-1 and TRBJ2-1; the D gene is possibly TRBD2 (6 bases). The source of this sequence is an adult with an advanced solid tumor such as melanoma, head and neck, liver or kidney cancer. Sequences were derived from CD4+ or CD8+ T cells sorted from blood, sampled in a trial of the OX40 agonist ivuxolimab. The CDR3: CASSFERGDNEQFF. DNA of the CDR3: TGCGCCAGCAGCTTCGAACGCGGGGACAATGAGCAGTTCTTC.